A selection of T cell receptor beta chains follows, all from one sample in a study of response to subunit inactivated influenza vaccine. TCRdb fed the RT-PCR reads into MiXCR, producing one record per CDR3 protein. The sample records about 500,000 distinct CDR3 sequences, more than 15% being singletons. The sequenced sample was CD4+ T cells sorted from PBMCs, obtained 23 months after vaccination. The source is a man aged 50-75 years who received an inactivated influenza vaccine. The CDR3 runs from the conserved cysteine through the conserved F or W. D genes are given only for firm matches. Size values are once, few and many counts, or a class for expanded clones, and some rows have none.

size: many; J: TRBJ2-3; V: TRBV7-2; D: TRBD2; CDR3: CASSLFGGGRTDTQYF; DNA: TGTGCCAGCAGCTTATTTGGGGGCGGGAGGACAGATACGCAGTATTTT
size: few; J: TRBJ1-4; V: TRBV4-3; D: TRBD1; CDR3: CASSQDYRDRASKKLFF; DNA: TGCGCCAGCAGCCAAGACTACCGGGACAGGGCTTCAAAAAAACTGTTTTTT
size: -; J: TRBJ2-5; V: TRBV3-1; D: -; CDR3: CASSQQGQSQETQYF; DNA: TGTGCCAGCAGCCAACAAGGACAAAGCCAAGAGACCCAGTACTTC
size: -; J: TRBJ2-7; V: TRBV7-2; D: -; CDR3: CASSFYGISYEQYF; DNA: TGTGCCAGCAGCTTTTACGGAATCTCCTACGAGCAGTACTTC
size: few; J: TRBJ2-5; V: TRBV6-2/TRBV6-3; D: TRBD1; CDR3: CAIGDRRVEETQYF; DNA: TGTGCCATCGGGGACAGGAGAGTTGAGGAGACCCAGTACTTC
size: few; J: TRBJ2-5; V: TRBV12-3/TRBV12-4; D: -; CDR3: CASNFRAWGETQYF; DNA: TGTGCCAGCAATTTCCGGGCCTGGGGCGAGACCCAGTACTTC
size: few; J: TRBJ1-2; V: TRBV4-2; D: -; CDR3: CASGTGKTNYGYTF; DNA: TGTGCCAGCGGCACAGGGAAAACTAACTATGGCTACACCTTC
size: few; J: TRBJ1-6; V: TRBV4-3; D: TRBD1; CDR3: CASSQDGTGGSPLHF; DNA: TGCGCCAGCAGCCAAGACGGAACAGGGGGTTCACCCCTCCACTTT
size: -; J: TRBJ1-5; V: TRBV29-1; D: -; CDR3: CSVTTGDGTNQPQHF; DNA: TGCAGCGTCACGACCGGGGACGGAACCAATCAGCCCCAGCATTTT
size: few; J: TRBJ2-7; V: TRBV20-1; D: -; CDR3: CSAGPLTAFLEQYF; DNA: TGCAGTGCAGGTCCACTAACAGCTTTTCTCGAGCAGTACTTC
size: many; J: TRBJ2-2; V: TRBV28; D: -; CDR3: CASRGGTLNTGELFF; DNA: TGTGCCAGCAGGGGGGGGACACTGAACACCGGGGAGCTGTTTTTT
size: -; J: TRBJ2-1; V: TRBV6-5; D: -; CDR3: CASSYSNRLRYNEQFF; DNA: TGTGCCAGCAGTTACTCGAATCGACTCCGCTACAATGAGCAGTTCTTC
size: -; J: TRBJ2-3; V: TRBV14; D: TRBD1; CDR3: CASSRAIYRTGEDTQYF; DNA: TGTGCCAGCAGCCGAGCGATATATAGGACAGGGGAGGATACGCAGTATTTT
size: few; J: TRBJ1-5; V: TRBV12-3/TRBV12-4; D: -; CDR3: CASSLLESQPQHF; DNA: TGTGCCAGCAGTTTATTAGAGAGTCAGCCCCAGCATTTT
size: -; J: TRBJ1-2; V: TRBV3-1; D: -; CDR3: CASSQSVSYGYTF; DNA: TGTGCCAGCAGCCAGTCGGTCTCATATGGCTACACCTTC
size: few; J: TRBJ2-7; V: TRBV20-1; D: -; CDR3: CSARDSAYEQYF; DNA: TGCAGTGCTAGAGATTCGGCCTACGAGCAGTACTTC
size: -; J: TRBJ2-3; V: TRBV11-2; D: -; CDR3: CASSSGGSGTYTQYF; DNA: TGTGCCAGCAGCTCAGGAGGTAGCGGCACATATACGCAGTATTTT
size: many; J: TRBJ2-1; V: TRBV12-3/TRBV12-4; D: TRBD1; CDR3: CASRTGTGAYNEQFF; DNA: TGCGCCAGCAGGACCGGGACAGGGGCGTACAATGAGCAGTTCTTC
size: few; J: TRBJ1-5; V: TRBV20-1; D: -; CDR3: CSARVLSTVSRQPQHF; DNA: TGCAGTGCTAGAGTATTGTCTACGGTCAGCAGACAGCCCCAGCATTTT
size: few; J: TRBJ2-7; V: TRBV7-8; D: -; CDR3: CASSLIGRTGLFEQYF; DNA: TGTGCCAGCAGCTTAATTGGCCGCACAGGTTTGTTTGAGCAGTACTTC
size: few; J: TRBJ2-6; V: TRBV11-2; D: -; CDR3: CASSFLSAGRGYSGANVLTF; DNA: TGTGCCAGCAGCTTCCTAAGTGCGGGCAGGGGATACTCTGGGGCCAACGTCCTGACTTTC
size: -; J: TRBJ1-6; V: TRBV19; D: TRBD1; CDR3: CASSMGQGANSPLHF; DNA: TGTGCCAGTAGTATGGGACAGGGGGCAAATTCACCCCTCCACTTT
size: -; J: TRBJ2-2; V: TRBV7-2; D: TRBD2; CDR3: CASSPGTSGTGELFF; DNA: TGTGCCAGCAGCCCCGGGACTAGCGGTACCGGGGAGCTGTTTTTT
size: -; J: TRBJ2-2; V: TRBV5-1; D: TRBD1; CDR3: CASSPGQGRPLNTGELFF; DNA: TGCGCCAGCAGCCCGGGACAGGGGAGACCCTTAAACACCGGGGAGCTGTTTTTT
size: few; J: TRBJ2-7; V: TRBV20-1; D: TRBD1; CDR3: CSADPGQGILGIYEQYF; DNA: TGCAGTGCAGATCCAGGACAGGGGATTCTCGGGATCTACGAGCAGTACTTC
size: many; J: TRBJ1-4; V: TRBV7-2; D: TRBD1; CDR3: CASSSAGGVNEKLFF; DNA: TGTGCCAGCAGCTCCGCAGGGGGAGTTAATGAAAAACTGTTTTTT
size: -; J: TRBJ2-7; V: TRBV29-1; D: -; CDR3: CSVRWGSGPYEQYF; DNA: TGCAGCGTTAGGTGGGGGTCGGGCCCCTACGAGCAGTACTTC
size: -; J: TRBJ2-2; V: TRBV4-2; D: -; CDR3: CASSQDIGQGGTGELFF; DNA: TGTGCCAGCAGCCAAGATATAGGGCAGGGTGGCACCGGGGAGCTGTTTTTT
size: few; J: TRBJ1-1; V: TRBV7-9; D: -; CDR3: CASSLNGDTEAFF; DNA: TGTGCCAGCAGCTTAAACGGGGACACTGAAGCTTTCTTT
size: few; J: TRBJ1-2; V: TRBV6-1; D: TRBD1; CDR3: CASREGPQGASYGYTF; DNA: TGTGCCAGCAGGGAAGGGCCACAGGGGGCCAGCTATGGCTACACCTTC
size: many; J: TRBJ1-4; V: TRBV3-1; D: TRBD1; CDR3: CASSQGGTGTNEKLFF; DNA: TGTGCCAGCAGCCAGGGCGGGACAGGAACTAATGAAAAACTGTTTTTT
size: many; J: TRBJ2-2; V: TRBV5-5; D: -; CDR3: CASSLVPHTGELFF; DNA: TGTGCCAGCAGCTTGGTTCCTCACACCGGGGAGCTGTTTTTT
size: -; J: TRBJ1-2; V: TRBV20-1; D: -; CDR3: CSARPGFLYGYTF; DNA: TGCAGTGCGCGACCGGGATTCTTATATGGCTACACCTTC
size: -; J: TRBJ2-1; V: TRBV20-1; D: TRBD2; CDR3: CSAARIAGGYNEQFF; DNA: TGCAGTGCTGCCCGAATAGCGGGAGGATACAATGAGCAGTTCTTC
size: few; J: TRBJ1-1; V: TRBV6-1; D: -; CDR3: CAPSVLKKNTEAFF; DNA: TGTGCCCCGAGCGTTCTAAAGAAAAACACTGAAGCTTTCTTT
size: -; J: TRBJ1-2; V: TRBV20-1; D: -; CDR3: CSARARFEFGANYGYTF; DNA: TGCAGTGCTAGAGCACGCTTTGAGTTCGGAGCTAACTATGGCTACACCTTC
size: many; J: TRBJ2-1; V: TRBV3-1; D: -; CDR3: CASSQRTGIDEQFF; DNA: TGTGCCAGCAGCCAACGTACAGGGATAGATGAGCAGTTCTTC
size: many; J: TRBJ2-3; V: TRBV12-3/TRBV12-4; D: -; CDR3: CASSLGQTDTQYF; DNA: TGTGCCAGCAGTTTAGGTCAAACCGATACGCAGTATTTT
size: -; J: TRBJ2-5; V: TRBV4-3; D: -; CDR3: CASSQAGTIQETQYF; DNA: TGCGCCAGCAGCCAAGCCGGGACCATCCAAGAGACCCAGTACTTC
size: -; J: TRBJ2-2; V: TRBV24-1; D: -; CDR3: CATCDLAGRGTGELFF; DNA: TGTGCCACCTGTGATTTGGCGGGACGCGGCACCGGGGAGCTGTTTTTT
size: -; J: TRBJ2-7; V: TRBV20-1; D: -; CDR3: CSARGDRSSYEQYF; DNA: TGCAGTGCTAGAGGGGACCGCAGCTCCTACGAGCAGTACTTC
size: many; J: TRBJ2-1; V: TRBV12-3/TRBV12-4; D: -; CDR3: CAIMDSIYNEQFF; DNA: TGTGCCATCATGGACAGCATCTACAATGAGCAGTTCTTC